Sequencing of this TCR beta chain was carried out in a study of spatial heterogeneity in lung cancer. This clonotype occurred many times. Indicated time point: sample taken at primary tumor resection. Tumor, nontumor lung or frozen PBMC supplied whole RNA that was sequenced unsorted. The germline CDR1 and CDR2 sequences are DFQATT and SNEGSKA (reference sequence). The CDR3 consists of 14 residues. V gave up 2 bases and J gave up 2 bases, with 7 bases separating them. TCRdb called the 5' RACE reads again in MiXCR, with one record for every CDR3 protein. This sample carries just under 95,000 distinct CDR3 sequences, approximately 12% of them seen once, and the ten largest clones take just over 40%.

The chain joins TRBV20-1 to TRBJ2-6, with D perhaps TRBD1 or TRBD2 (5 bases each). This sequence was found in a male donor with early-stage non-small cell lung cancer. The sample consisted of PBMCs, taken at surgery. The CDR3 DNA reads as TGCAGTGCTAGACGGGACGCTGGGGCCAACGTCCTGACTTTC. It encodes CSARRDAGANVLTF.